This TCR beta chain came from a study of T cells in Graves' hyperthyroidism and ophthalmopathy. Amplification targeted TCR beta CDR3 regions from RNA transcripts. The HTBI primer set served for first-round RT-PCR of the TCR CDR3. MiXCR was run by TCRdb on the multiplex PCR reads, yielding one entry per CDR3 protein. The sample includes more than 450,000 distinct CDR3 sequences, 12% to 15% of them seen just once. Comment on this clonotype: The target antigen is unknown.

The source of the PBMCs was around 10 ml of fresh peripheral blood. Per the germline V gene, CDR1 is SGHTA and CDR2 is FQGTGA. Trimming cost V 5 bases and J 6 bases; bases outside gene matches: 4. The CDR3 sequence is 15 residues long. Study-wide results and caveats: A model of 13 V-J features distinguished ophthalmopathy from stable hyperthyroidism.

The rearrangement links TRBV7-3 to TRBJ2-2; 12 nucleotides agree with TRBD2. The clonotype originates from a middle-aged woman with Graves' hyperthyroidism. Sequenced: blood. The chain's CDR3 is CASSQLAGGSGELFF. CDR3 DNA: TGTGCCAGCAGCCAACTAGCGGGAGGCTCCGGGGAGCTGTTTTTT.